Listed below are T cell receptor beta chains from one sample, sequenced in a study of blood T cells in healthy people across ages. TCRdb called the 5' RACE reads again in MiXCR, with one record for every CDR3 protein. This sample has about 970,000 distinct CDR3 sequences, with around 54% found just once. The material sequenced was blood. These receptors were obtained from a woman in her fifties or sixties in good health. Both conserved end residues are part of each CDR3. Each record gives: J gene, clone size, V gene, D gene, CDR3 DNA, CDR3 protein. A D gene is named only where the DNA matches it firmly. The size of a clone is reported for some rows only, either as once, few or many, or as a class for expanded clones.

j_gene: TRBJ1-1; abundance: NA; v_gene: TRBV20-1; d_gene: TRBD1; CDR3nt: TGCAGTGCTAGAGATCCGGGACAGGGAGAATTGGACACTGAAGCTTTCTTT; CDR3aa: CSARDPGQGELDTEAFF
j_gene: TRBJ2-5; abundance: NA; v_gene: TRBV6-2/TRBV6-3; d_gene: NA; CDR3nt: TGTGCCAGCAGTGACACGCGGGTTGGCGAGACCCAGTACTTC; CDR3aa: CASSDTRVGETQYF
j_gene: TRBJ2-7; abundance: NA; v_gene: TRBV15; d_gene: NA; CDR3nt: TGTGCCACCAGCAAAGGGCAGACCTACGAGCAGTACTTC; CDR3aa: CATSKGQTYEQYF
j_gene: TRBJ2-7; abundance: once; v_gene: TRBV4-2; d_gene: NA; CDR3nt: TGTGCCAGCAGCCAAGATGACGCGGGCTCCTACGAGCAGTACTTC; CDR3aa: CASSQDDAGSYEQYF
j_gene: TRBJ1-5; abundance: NA; v_gene: TRBV28; d_gene: TRBD1; CDR3nt: TGTGCCAGCAGCTCCCCAGGGGGCCCCAATCAGCCCCAGCATTTT; CDR3aa: CASSSPGGPNQPQHF
j_gene: TRBJ2-3; abundance: few; v_gene: TRBV11-2; d_gene: TRBD1; CDR3nt: TGTGCCAGCAGCTCACCGACAGGGGGTTACGCAGATACGCAGTATTTT; CDR3aa: CASSSPTGGYADTQYF
j_gene: TRBJ2-5; abundance: NA; v_gene: TRBV15; d_gene: TRBD2; CDR3nt: TGTGCCACCAGCGGGCCCACTGGGCGGGGGGATTTTGAGACCCAGTACTTC; CDR3aa: CATSGPTGRGDFETQYF
j_gene: TRBJ2-7; abundance: few; v_gene: TRBV4-3; d_gene: TRBD1; CDR3nt: TGCGCCAGCAGCCAAAGAGGTAGGACAGGACACCCCGAGCAGTACTTC; CDR3aa: CASSQRGRTGHPEQYF
j_gene: TRBJ2-1; abundance: NA; v_gene: TRBV7-2; d_gene: NA; CDR3nt: TGTGCCAGCAGCTTAGTTTTCCCGTGGGCGGAAAGCTCCTACAATGAGCAGTTCTTC; CDR3aa: CASSLVFPWAESSYNEQFF
j_gene: TRBJ2-7; abundance: NA; v_gene: TRBV20-1; d_gene: NA; CDR3nt: TGCAGTGCTGGGGGCGGGAGCGAGCAGTACTTC; CDR3aa: CSAGGGSEQYF
j_gene: TRBJ2-7; abundance: NA; v_gene: TRBV21-1; d_gene: NA; CDR3nt: TGTGCCAGCATCGTACCCGGGACTTCTAGCTCCTGCGAGCAGTACTTC; CDR3aa: CASIVPGTSSSCEQYF
j_gene: TRBJ2-2; abundance: NA; v_gene: TRBV9; d_gene: NA; CDR3nt: TGTGCCAGCAGCGTAACCCATTACACCGGGGAGCTGTTTTTT; CDR3aa: CASSVTHYTGELFF
j_gene: TRBJ2-5; abundance: NA; v_gene: TRBV7-7; d_gene: TRBD1; CDR3nt: TGTGCCAGCAGCTTAATCAGGGGGACGGAGACCCAGTACTTC; CDR3aa: CASSLIRGTETQYF
j_gene: TRBJ2-1; abundance: NA; v_gene: TRBV9; d_gene: TRBD2; CDR3nt: TGTGCCAGCAGCGTCCGGCCTGCGGGAGTTGGTAGTGAGCAGTTCTTC; CDR3aa: CASSVRPAGVGSEQFF
j_gene: TRBJ1-2; abundance: NA; v_gene: TRBV24-1; d_gene: TRBD1; CDR3nt: TGTGCCACCAGGGCTACTGGGACAGACTATGGCTACACCTTC; CDR3aa: CATRATGTDYGYTF
j_gene: TRBJ2-7; abundance: NA; v_gene: TRBV20-1; d_gene: TRBD2; CDR3nt: TGCAGTGCAGCCGGGACTAGCGCCTACGAGCAGTACTTC; CDR3aa: CSAAGTSAYEQYF
j_gene: TRBJ2-7; abundance: few; v_gene: TRBV5-6; d_gene: NA; CDR3nt: TGTGCCAGCAGCTTTGGTACTTTCGAGCAGTACTTC; CDR3aa: CASSFGTFEQYF
j_gene: TRBJ2-7; abundance: once; v_gene: TRBV29-1; d_gene: NA; CDR3nt: TGCAGCGCCGTCGGGGCTGGGTACAATGAGCAGTACTTC; CDR3aa: CSAVGAGYNEQYF
j_gene: TRBJ1-5; abundance: NA; v_gene: TRBV2; d_gene: NA; CDR3nt: TGTGCCAGCAGTGAAGCTGGAGGTCGCAATCAGCCCCAGCATTTT; CDR3aa: CASSEAGGRNQPQHF
j_gene: TRBJ2-7; abundance: few; v_gene: TRBV5-1; d_gene: TRBD1; CDR3nt: TGCGCCAGCGACAAAACAGGGGCTAACGAGCAGTACTTC; CDR3aa: CASDKTGANEQYF
j_gene: TRBJ2-7; abundance: many; v_gene: TRBV20-1; d_gene: TRBD2; CDR3nt: TGCAGTGCCCTGGGACTAGCGGGAGGAAGCTCCTACAATGAGCAGTACTTC; CDR3aa: CSALGLAGGSSYNEQYF